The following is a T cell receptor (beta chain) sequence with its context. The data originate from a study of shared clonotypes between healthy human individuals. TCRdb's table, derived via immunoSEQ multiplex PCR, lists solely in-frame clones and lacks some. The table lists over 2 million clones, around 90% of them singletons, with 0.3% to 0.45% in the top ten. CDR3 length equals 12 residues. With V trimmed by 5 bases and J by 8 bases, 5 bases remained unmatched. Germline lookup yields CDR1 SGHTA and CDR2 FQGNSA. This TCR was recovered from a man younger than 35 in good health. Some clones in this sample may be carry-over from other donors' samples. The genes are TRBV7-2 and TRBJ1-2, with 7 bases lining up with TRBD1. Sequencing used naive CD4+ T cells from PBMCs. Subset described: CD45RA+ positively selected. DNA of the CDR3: TGTGCCAGCAGCAAAACAGGGGACGGCTACACCTTC. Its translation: CASSKTGDGYTF.